This TCR beta chain emerged from a study of T-cell reconstitution after alpha-beta-depleted transplantation in children. Study observations and caveats: T cells produced anew were the main source of T-cell counts and diversity one year after transplant. From surviving recipient T cells and thymic progenitors came the high day-60 TCRbeta diversity observed in some patients. At around two months after transplant, the alpha-beta T cells were reportedly derived from several hundred expanded clones that came from non-depleted graft cells.

The TCRbeta library incorporated unique molecular identifiers. MiXCR was run by TCRdb on the PCR reads, yielding one entry per CDR3 protein. The sample shows over 400,000 distinct CDR3 sequences, approximately 41% of them seen only once. Concerning this clonotype itself: Its antigen is still unknown.

The CDR3 has 15 amino acids. The V and J ends lost 0 bases and 3 bases respectively, with 12 bases between them. The germline CDR1 and CDR2 sequences are DFQATT and SNEGSKA (reference sequence). The receptor comes from a girl aged 2-15 years with aplastic anemia, due to receive a stem cell transplant. The V and J genes are TRBV20-1 and TRBJ1-5, with D perhaps TRBD1 (6 bases). The sequences come from PBMCs, collected before TCRalphabeta/CD19-depleted stem cell transplant. The CDR3: CSAREDRRFNQPQHF. CDR3 nucleotides: TGCAGTGCTAGAGAGGACAGAAGATTCAATCAGCCCCAGCATTTT.